This TCR delta chain stems from a study of delta chains in infants with herpesvirus infections. PBMC RNA was reverse transcribed using gamma-chain- and delta-chain-specific primers. TCRdb fed the RT-PCR reads to CATT. The data hold approximately 2,500 delta-chain clones, with more than 30% observed a single time. Relative to its sample, this clone is medium-sized (0.01 to 0.1%). Losses at the gene ends were 4 bases for V and 6 bases for J; bases not matched to a gene: 26. Germline CDR1 reads TSWWSYY; CDR2 reads QGS. The CDR3 contains 20 residues. Material: peripheral blood, obtained at time point 4 of longitudinal follow-up. The rearrangement uses TRDV1 and TRDJ1, with 7 bases fitting TRDD3. The receptor's source is a human donor who was a Ugandan infant, either HIV-exposed or HIV-unexposed (not recorded which). CDR3 in amino acids: CALGASGSTGTRGDRYKLIF. The DNA for the CDR3 is TGTGCTCTTGGGGCAAGCGGGTCTACGGGGACGAGGGGGGATCGCTATAAACTCATCTTT.